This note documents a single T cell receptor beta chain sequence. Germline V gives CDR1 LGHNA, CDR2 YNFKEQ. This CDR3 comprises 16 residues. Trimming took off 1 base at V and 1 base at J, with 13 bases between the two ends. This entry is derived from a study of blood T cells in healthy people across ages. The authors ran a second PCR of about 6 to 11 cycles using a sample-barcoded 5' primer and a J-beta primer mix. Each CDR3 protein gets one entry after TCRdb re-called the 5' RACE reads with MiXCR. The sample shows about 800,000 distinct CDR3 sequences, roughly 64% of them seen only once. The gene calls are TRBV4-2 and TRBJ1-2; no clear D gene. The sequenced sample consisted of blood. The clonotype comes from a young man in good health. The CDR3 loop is CASSQAVAGVNYGYTF. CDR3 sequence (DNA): TGTGCCAGCAGCCAAGCAGTCGCAGGTGTTAACTATGGCTACACCTTC.